The 6 T cell receptor beta chains given below trace back to one sample, sequenced in a study of Graves' ophthalmopathy and Graves' hyperthyroidism. The authors amplified TCR beta CDR3 regions from RNA transcripts. Investigators did first-round RT-PCR with HTBI primers, then second-round multiplex PCR. TCRdb reprocessed the multiplex PCR reads via MiXCR and lists one record per CDR3 protein. The sample lists around 520,000 distinct CDR3 sequences, 35% to 40% occurring once. Sample: peripheral blood or thyroid tissue (not recorded which). Every receptor here comes from an adult man with Graves' hyperthyroidism.

Regarding this clonotype: A much more abundant neighbour one base away suggests this may be a read error. The rearrangement uses TRBV6-5 and TRBJ1-1, with D hard to call. From germline, CDR1 is MNHEY and CDR2 SVGAGI. V was cut by 6 bases and J by 9 bases, with 20 bases left in between. The CDR3 runs to 14 residues. CDR3 nucleotides: TGTGCCAGCAGCGGGTCCACACCCCGCGCTAAAGCTTTCTTT. Its translation: CASSGSTPRAKAFF.

CDR3 amino acids: CASSLSVAGEQYF. CDR3 DNA sequence: TGTGCCAGCAGCTTAAGTGTAGCGGGCGAGCAGTACTTC. V gene TRBV7-3 combines with J gene TRBJ2-7, with TRBD2 matching 7 bases. The J segment lost 6 bases and the V segment lost 1 base, leaving 3 bases of the junction unmatched. CDR1 SGHTA and CDR2 FQGTGA come from the germline V gene. The CDR3 totals 13 residues.

Turning to this clonotype: A read error is possible here, since a much larger clone lies one base away. The chain uses TRBV5-6 and TRBJ2-7, with D perhaps matching TRBD2 (5 bases). Trimming removed 0 bases from V and 2 bases from J, with 9 bases in between. CDR3 length: 14 amino acids. Germline loops: CDR1 SGHDT, CDR2 YYEEEE. The chain's CDR3 is CASSLVAEAYEQYF. In nucleotides, the CDR3 is TGTGCCAGCAGCTTGGTTGCGGAGGCCTACGAGCAGTACTTC.

The chain couples TRBV6-1 to TRBJ1-1, with D possibly being TRBD1 (6 bases). Germline assignment: CDR1 MNHNS and CDR2 SASEGT. V lost 6 bases, J lost 4 bases, and 15 bases lay in between. The CDR3 is 14 residues long. The CDR3 DNA is TGTGCCAGCAGGGAACACCGAGGGGGCACTGAAGCTTTCTTT. It codes for CASREHRGGTEAFF.

Details on this clonotype: This could be a read error, since a much larger clone is one nucleotide away. The J gene is TRBJ1-1, the V gene TRBV10-3; D unresolved. V was shortened by 11 bases and J by 4 bases, with 17 bases between the two germline ends. The germline V gene has CDR1 ENHRY and CDR2 SYGVKD. This CDR3 contains 13 residues. In nucleotides, the CDR3 is TGTGCCGGCAGTTACCGCTCAGTCACTGAAGCTTTCTTT. Residues: CAGSYRSVTEAFF.

This clonotype came up many times. The chain carries TRBV25-1 and TRBJ1-4; D call uncertain. V was shortened by 2 bases and J by 7 bases, with 11 bases between the two germline ends. There are 14 residues in the CDR3. Germline CDR1 and CDR2: MGHDK and SYGVNS. The CDR3 protein is CASSERRSGEKLFF. DNA for the CDR3: TGTGCCAGCAGTGAAAGGAGATCTGGTGAAAAACTGTTTTTT.